Following are 27 T cell receptor beta chains from one sample sequenced in a study of blood T cell repertoires in COVID-19. The data were produced by immunoSEQ multiplex PCR, yet TCRdb's version contains in-frame clones alone and is incomplete. This sample has about 73,000 clones, with around four fifths found just once. Material: peripheral blood. These TCRs come from a man aged 80 or over with active or convalescent COVID-19.

The CDR3 DNA is TGCGCCAGCAGCCGCGGATCCGGGACAGGGGGAGAGACCCAGTACTTC. The encoded protein is CASSRGSGTGGETQYF. V and J are TRBV4-1 and TRBJ2-5; 11 nucleotides align to TRBD1. The CDR3 is 16 residues long. Germline loops: CDR1 MGHRA, CDR2 YSYEKL. The V and J ends lost 4 bases and 4 bases, in that order; junction bases with no gene match: 8.

The DNA of the CDR3 is TGTGCCAGCAGCGGCACAGGGGGGAGCGAGACCCAGTACTTC. Encoded protein: CASSGTGGSETQYF. The chain employs TRBV7-2 and TRBJ2-5; 8 bases fit TRBD1. The CDR3 has 14 amino acids. Germline values: CDR1 SGHTA, CDR2 FQGNSA. After removal of 5 bases from V and 5 bases from J, the junction contained 7 bases not matched to a gene.

This clone occurred a few times. The gene calls are TRBV12-3 or TRBV12-4 and TRBJ2-3; no definite D call. The germline V and J ends were trimmed by 6 bases and 4 bases, with 11 bases remaining between them. The CDR3 loop spans 13 amino acids. The CDR3 region has the DNA TGTGCCAGCAGCCCTAGTTTTGCAGATACGCAGTATTTT. Translation: CASSPSFADTQYF.

This chain uses TRBV28 with TRBJ1-4; possible D gene TRBD1, 6 bases. Germline V gene data show CDR1 as MDHEN and CDR2 as SYDVKM. This CDR3 is 16 amino acids long. V was pared by 6 bases and J by 7 bases, with 21 bases between. In nucleotides, the CDR3 is TGTGCCAGCAGCACCCCCGGCCCCGGGACAACTGAAAAACTGTTTTTT. Translation gives CASSTPGPGTTEKLFF.

The chain has TRBV30 and TRBJ2-7; D is possibly TRBD1 (6 bases). Deletions cut 2 bases from V and 3 bases from J, with 20 bases between. Germline loops: CDR1 GTSNPN, CDR2 SVGIG (reference sequence). The CDR3 contains 16 residues. The CDR3 sequence is CAWSSGVYGGGYEQYF. Here the CDR3 DNA reads TGTGCCTGGAGTTCAGGGGTATACGGTGGAGGCTACGAGCAGTACTTC.

This rearrangement joins TRBV6-2 or TRBV6-3 to TRBJ2-3; D is perhaps TRBD1 (6 bases). The CDR3 contains 15 residues. V lost 4 bases, J lost 6 bases, and 17 bases lay in between. Germline CDR1 and CDR2: MNHEY and SVGEGT. The CDR3 nucleotides are TGTGCCAGCAGTTTTGGTTACGGGACAACGGATACGCAGTATTTT. Protein sequence: CASSFGYGTTDTQYF.

J is TRBJ1-4 and V is TRBV11-2; TRBD1 might be the D (5 bases). The CDR3 covers 18 residues. V was shortened by 1 base and J by 5 bases, with 20 bases between the two germline ends. The germline gives CDR1 SGHAT, CDR2 FQNNGV. The DNA of the CDR3 is TGTGCCAGCAGCTTAGGGGAGGGCAGGGCATCTCCCAATGAAAAACTGTTTTTT. Translation gives CASSLGEGRASPNEKLFF.

The rearrangement links TRBV3-1 (or the pseudogene TRBV3-2) to TRBJ2-2; 10 nucleotides align to TRBD1. The CDR3 totals 15 residues. Germline CDR1 LGHDT, CDR2 YNNKEL (reference sequence). Trimming took 4 bases from V and 6 from J; bases not matched to a gene: 5. The CDR3 sequence is CASSLRDRGAGELFF. The CDR3 region has the DNA TGTGCCAGCAGCCTCCGGGACAGGGGAGCCGGGGAGCTGTTTTTT.

The rearrangement links TRBV5-1 to TRBJ2-3; 8 positions match TRBD1. The CDR3 extends over 16 amino acids. After removal of 3 bases from V and 1 base from J, the junction contained 7 bases not matched to a gene. Germline CDR1 and CDR2: SGHRS and YFSETQ. The CDR3 region has the DNA TGCGCCAGCAGCTCTGACAGGGGTGGTGGCACAGATACGCAGTATTTT. The encoded protein is CASSSDRGGGTDTQYF.

The V call is TRBV30, the J call TRBJ1-4; D is undetermined. CDR3 length: 13 residues. V was trimmed by 4 bases and J by 8 bases, leaving 14 bases between them. The germline gives CDR1 GTSNPN, CDR2 SVGIG (reference sequence). In DNA form, the CDR3 reads TGTGCCTGGAATCACAGAGGGAGAGAAAAACTGTTTTTT. It encodes CAWNHRGREKLFF.

The chain couples TRBV7-2 to TRBJ1-2; D might be TRBD1 (5 bases). The CDR3 covers 13 residues. Germline values: CDR1 SGHTA, CDR2 FQGNSA. V was cut by 1 base and J by 7 bases, with 10 bases left in between. The CDR3 loop is CASSLERQGGYTF. The DNA for the CDR3 is TGTGCCAGCAGCTTAGAACGCCAGGGTGGCTACACCTTC.

CDR3 amino acids: CASSLVGGATPHEQYF. CDR3 coding DNA: TGCGCCAGCAGCTTGGTAGGGGGAGCGACCCCCCACGAGCAGTACTTC. The rearrangement links TRBV5-1 to TRBJ2-7; weak D call: TRBD1 (6 bases). Germline V gene data show CDR1 as SGHRS and CDR2 as YFSETQ. The V end lost 0 bases, the J end lost 5 bases, and 18 bases lay between the germline ends. The CDR3 extends over 16 amino acids. Full variable domain (missing parts from reference TRBV5-1 and TRBJ2-7): KAGVTQTPRYLIKTRGQQVTLSCSPISGHRSVSWYQQTPGQGLQFLFEYFSETQRNKGNFPGRFSGRQFSNSRSEMNVSTLELGDSALYLCASSLVGGATPHEQYFGPGTRLTVT.

The chain combines TRBV5-1 with TRBJ2-7; TRBD1 might be the D (6 bases). The CDR3 sequence is 13 residues long. Trimming took off 4 bases at V and 7 bases at J, with 15 bases between the two ends. From germline, CDR1 is SGHRS and CDR2 YFSETQ. The CDR3 here is CASSPTGRWEQYF. DNA of the CDR3: TGCGCCAGCAGCCCGACAGGCCGGTGGGAGCAGTACTTC.

This clone showed up just a few times. This chain links TRBV4-3 with TRBJ2-5; 7 bases match TRBD2. The CDR3 runs 17 residues. Germline V CDR1 and CDR2: LGHNA, YSLEER. V lost 0 bases and J lost 1; bases outside the gene matches: 8. The DNA for the CDR3 is TGCGCCAGCAGCCAAGAGTATGAAGCGGGGTTCCAAGAGACCCAGTACTTC. It codes for CASSQEYEAGFQETQYF.

The sample holds one count of this clone. The CDR3 DNA reads as TGTGCCAGCAGCCAACTAGGGGCGGGCACAGATACGCAGTATTTT. It translates to CASSQLGAGTDTQYF. This chain connects TRBV3-1 (or the pseudogene TRBV3-2) to TRBJ2-3; D perhaps matches TRBD1 (5 bases). Germline CDR1 LGHDT, CDR2 YNNKEL (reference sequence). V dropped 2 bases and J dropped 1 base, with 10 bases sitting between them. The CDR3 spans 15 residues.

In this sample, this clone turned up a few times. The gene calls are TRBV5-1 and TRBJ1-4; 9 bases map to TRBD1. V shed 0 bases and J 7 bases; nucleotides not matched to a gene: 4. The CDR3 contains 15 residues. Germline V gives CDR1 SGHRS, CDR2 YFSETQ. CDR3: CASSLVTGGSEKLFF. CDR3 sequence (DNA): TGCGCCAGCAGCTTGGTGACAGGGGGGAGTGAAAAACTGTTTTTT.

This clone was observed a few times. The chain carries TRBV7-2 and TRBJ1-1, with 7 bases that match TRBD1. Germline V gene data show CDR1 as SGHTA and CDR2 as FQGNSA. This CDR3 comprises 15 residues. After removal of 0 bases from V and 4 bases from J, the junction contained 5 bases not matched to a gene. CDR3 bases: TGTGCCAGCAGCTTAGCGCAGGGGGTGGCCACTGAAGCTTTCTTT. Amino acid sequence: CASSLAQGVATEAFF.

V and J are TRBV14 and TRBJ2-7; D might be TRBD2 (5 bases). Trimming cost V 2 bases and J 2 bases, with 7 bases left between them. The CDR3 loop spans 13 amino acids. CDR1 and CDR2 from the germline V gene are SGHDN and FVKESK. The CDR3 DNA follows: TGTGCCAGCAGCCAATGGGGAGCCTACGAGCAGTACTTC. Its translation: CASSQWGAYEQYF.

The genes are TRBV7-9 and TRBJ2-7; a possible D gene is TRBD1 (7 bases). The CDR3 length is 16 residues. The germline V and J ends were trimmed by 3 bases and 0 bases, with 15 bases remaining between them. The V gene's germline CDR1 is SEHNR and CDR2 FQNEAQ (reference sequence). CDR3 protein: CASSFPGQGGSYEQYF. The CDR3 nucleotides are TGTGCCAGCAGCTTCCCGGGGCAGGGGGGCTCCTACGAGCAGTACTTC.

The chain couples TRBV11-2 to TRBJ2-1, with 10 bases lining up with TRBD2. The V gene end was trimmed by 5 bases and the J gene end by 5 bases; junction bases not matched to a gene: 6. CDR3 size: 15 residues. Looked up from germline, CDR1 is SGHAT and CDR2 is FQNNGV. CDR3 region: CASSGGLAVHNEQFF. For the CDR3, the DNA is TGTGCCAGCAGCGGCGGACTAGCGGTCCACAATGAGCAGTTCTTC.

This sequence joins TRBV6-2 or TRBV6-3 and TRBJ2-5; the match to TRBD2 covers 8 bases. The junction had 3 bases not matched to a gene; V was cut back by 4 bases and J by 5 bases. The CDR3 runs to 13 residues. Germline CDR1 is MNHEY and CDR2 is SVGEGT. The CDR3 DNA reads TGTGCCAGCAGTTGGAGCGGGGGCGAGACCCAGTACTTC. Translated, it gives CASSWSGGETQYF.

The chain carries TRBV30 and TRBJ1-6; 7 positions match TRBD1. The CDR3 extends over 12 amino acids. V gave up 4 bases and J gave up 14 bases; unmatched junction bases: 8. The germline CDR1 and CDR2 sequences are GTSNPN and SVGIG (reference sequence). The CDR3 DNA follows: TGTGCCTGGACCTTAGGGGGCCAGGCCCTCCACTTT. Translating it yields CAWTLGGQALHF.

The chain has TRBV7-9 and TRBJ2-6, with a weak D call TRBD1 (6 bases). The CDR3 runs to 19 residues. Germline V gene sequence: CDR1 SEHNR, CDR2 FQNEAQ (reference sequence). V gave up 5 bases and J gave up 0 bases, with 20 bases separating them. The CDR3 loop reads CASSPRLGQLRSGANVLTF. The CDR3 bases are TGTGCCAGCAGCCCAAGGCTTGGACAGTTGCGCTCTGGGGCCAACGTCCTGACTTTC.

This chain joins TRBV7-2 and TRBJ2-5; 9 bases line up with TRBD2. The CDR3 contains 13 residues. Germline V CDR1 and CDR2: SGHTA, FQGNSA. J was trimmed by 5 bases and V by 7 bases; bases with no gene match: 5. CDR3 in amino acids: CASTLAGRETQYF. For the CDR3, the DNA is TGTGCCAGCACCCTAGCGGGGCGGGAGACCCAGTACTTC.

The J gene is TRBJ2-4, the V gene TRBV2, with 9 positions matching TRBD2. Germline V gene lookup returns CDR1 SNHLY and CDR2 FYNNEI. The CDR3 extends over 15 amino acids. V shed 8 bases, J shed 3 bases, and the junction held 8 bases outside the gene matches. The CDR3: CASRLAGDHKNIQYF. As DNA, the CDR3 is TGTGCCAGCCGGTTAGCGGGAGACCACAAAAACATTCAGTACTTC.

The chain recombines TRBV6-2 or TRBV6-3 with TRBJ1-1, with unresolved D. CDR1 and CDR2 from the germline V gene are MNHEY and SVGEGT. This CDR3 is 14 amino acids long. The germline V and J ends were trimmed by 2 bases and 0 bases, with 7 bases remaining between them. CDR3 DNA sequence: TGTGCCAGCAGTTACGCAGGCATGAACACTGAAGCTTTCTTT. This translates into CASSYAGMNTEAFF.

This clone was counted a single time. This sequence joins TRBV2 and TRBJ2-7; D possibly corresponds to TRBD1 (6 bases). The ends were cut back, 6 bases at V and 2 bases at J, with 11 bases in the middle. The germline gives CDR1 SNHLY, CDR2 FYNNEI. CDR3 size: 13 residues. CDR3 sequence reads: CASRKQGTYEQYF. DNA for the CDR3: TGTGCCAGCAGAAAACAGGGCACCTACGAGCAGTACTTC. The variable domain in full, with the rest retrieved from reference TRBV2 and TRBJ2-7, is EPEVTQTPSHQVTQMGQEVILRCVPISNHLYFYWYRQILGQKVEFLVSFYNNEISEKSEIFDDQFSVERPDGSNFTLKIRSTKLEDSAMYFCASRKQGTYEQYFGPGTRLTVT.